These 13 T cell receptor beta chains came from one sample sequenced in a study of blood T cell repertoires in COVID-19. The data were produced by immunoSEQ multiplex PCR, yet TCRdb's version contains in-frame clones alone and is incomplete. Of about 38,000 clones listed, 70% to 90% were seen once; the top ten hold around 4.5%. The specimen sequenced was peripheral blood. Every receptor here comes from a man aged 55 to 69 with COVID-19, enrolled during active disease.

The chain links TRBV25-1 to TRBJ1-3, with D unclear. The ends were cut back, 1 base at V and 4 bases at J, with 11 bases in the middle. The germline V gene encodes CDR1 MGHDK and CDR2 SYGVNS. This CDR3 has 15 amino acids. CDR3 coding DNA: TGTGCCAGCAGTGAATTTGGAGGAAGGGGAAACACCATATATTTT. Its translation: CASSEFGGRGNTIYF.

This chain connects TRBV6-2 or TRBV6-3 to TRBJ1-6, with 7 bases lining up with TRBD1. V was pared by 2 bases and J by 2 bases, with 0 bases of the junction left unmatched. CDR3 size: 15 residues. Germline V gives CDR1 MNHEY, CDR2 SVGEGT. The CDR3 sequence is CASSYGTAYNSPLHF. In nucleotides, the CDR3 is TGTGCCAGCAGTTACGGGACAGCCTATAATTCACCCCTCCACTTT.

The chain has TRBV4-3 and TRBJ2-3, with TRBD2 matching 7 bases. V was pared by 1 base and J by 3 bases, with 10 bases of the junction left unmatched. This CDR3 has 17 amino acids. From germline, CDR1 is LGHNA and CDR2 YSLEER. CDR3 in amino acids: CASSQGASGGGTDTQYF. In DNA form, the CDR3 reads TGCGCCAGCAGCCAAGGAGCTAGCGGTGGCGGGACAGATACGCAGTATTTT.

The chain recombines TRBV6-5 with TRBJ1-2, with D perhaps TRBD1 (6 bases). Per the germline V gene, CDR1 is MNHEY and CDR2 is SVGAGI. CDR3 length: 15 residues. V shed 6 bases and J shed 5 bases, with 19 bases lying between them. Here the CDR3 DNA reads TGTGCCAGCAGCCCGGAGGACAGCCGACCTTATGGCTACACCTTC. Translated, it gives CASSPEDSRPYGYTF.

V usage is TRBV11-2 and J usage is TRBJ2-7; 15 bases are shared with TRBD2. The V segment lost 5 bases and the J segment 3 bases; nucleotides outside the gene matches: 5. CDR3 length: 16 amino acids. The germline V gene encodes CDR1 SGHAT and CDR2 FQNNGV. The CDR3 sequence is CASSLGLAGGYYEQYF. The CDR3 DNA follows: TGTGCCAGCAGCCTGGGACTAGCGGGAGGTTACTACGAGCAGTACTTC.

V gene TRBV11-2 combines with J gene TRBJ2-7; TRBD2 might be the D (6 bases). This CDR3 has 13 amino acids. CDR1 is SGHAT, CDR2 FQNNGV, per germline. V lost 0 bases, J lost 7 bases, and 10 bases lay in between. CDR3 region: CASSLEPGGEQYF. CDR3 in DNA: TGTGCCAGCAGCTTAGAACCCGGGGGTGAGCAGTACTTC.

CDR3 region: CASSTSWQNTEAFF. CDR3 coding DNA: TGTGCCAGTAGTACCTCGTGGCAAAACACTGAAGCTTTCTTT. The chain joins TRBV19 to TRBJ1-1; D is unresolved. The V gene lost 4 bases and the J gene lost 2 bases, with 11 bases spanning the gap. CDR3 size: 14 residues. In germline, CDR1 is LNHDA, CDR2 SQIVND (reference sequence).

The V call is TRBV5-4, the J call TRBJ1-1; no clear D. The CDR3 runs 13 residues. Germline assignment: CDR1 SGHNT and CDR2 YYREEE (reference sequence). Deletions cut 4 bases from V and 3 bases from J, with 10 bases between. The DNA for the CDR3 is TGTGCCAGCAGCCCGACAATGGACACTGAAGCTTTCTTT. Translation: CASSPTMDTEAFF.

The rearrangement links TRBV5-1 to TRBJ2-1; D uncertain. The V end lost 10 bases, the J end lost 1 base, and 12 bases lay between the germline ends. The V gene's germline CDR1 is SGHRS and CDR2 YFSETQ. This CDR3 has 13 residues. The CDR3 reads CASGLGSYNEQFF. CDR3 DNA: TGCGCCTCCGGCCTCGGGTCCTACAATGAGCAGTTCTTC.

This clone appeared once. The chain couples TRBV5-1 to TRBJ2-1; 11 bases are shared with TRBD1. This CDR3 has 19 residues. Germline V gene lookup returns CDR1 SGHRS and CDR2 YFSETQ. After removal of 2 bases from V and 7 bases from J, the junction contained 17 bases not matched to a gene. The CDR3 nucleotides are TGCGCCAGCAGCTTCCCCGGGACAGGGGGATTTAATACCCTAAATGAGCAGTTCTTC. Its translation is CASSFPGTGGFNTLNEQFF.

The V call is TRBV11-2, the J call TRBJ2-1, with 12 bases lining up with TRBD2. CDR1 is SGHAT and CDR2 is FQNNGV in the germline V gene. The CDR3 has 14 amino acids. Germline trimming cut 0 bases from V and 16 bases from J; bases unmatched to any gene: 7. As DNA, the CDR3 is TGTGCCAGCAGCTTAGACCCAGGACTAGCGGGATCCTTCTTC. Its protein product is CASSLDPGLAGSFF.

The chain links TRBV7-2 to TRBJ2-7; 13 bases align to TRBD2. The CDR3 has 16 amino acids. Germline values: CDR1 SGHTA, CDR2 FQGNSA. Trimming removed 4 bases from V and 2 bases from J; junction bases left unmatched: 5. DNA of the CDR3: TGTGCCAGCAGCTCCCGACTAGCGGGAGGACCCTACGAGCAGTACTTC. Translating gives CASSSRLAGGPYEQYF.

The V and J genes are TRBV7-2 and TRBJ1-1, with 8 bases aligning to TRBD1. Germline trimming cut 3 bases from V and 1 base from J; bases unmatched to any gene: 4. The CDR3 is 15 amino acids. Germline V gene data show CDR1 as SGHTA and CDR2 as FQGNSA. The CDR3 DNA reads as TGTGCCAGCAGCTTTCTACAGGGGGGGAACACTGAAGCTTTCTTT. This encodes CASSFLQGGNTEAFF.